The clone carrying this T cell receptor (beta chain) was observed a handful of times. The antigen remains unidentified. The V gene end was trimmed by 6 bases and the J gene end by 4 bases; junction bases not matched to a gene: 7. CDR3 size: 14 residues. The germline CDR1 and CDR2 sequences are SNHLY and FYNNEI. In the mixed lymphocyte reaction, cells were cocultured for about six days at 37°C. These data are taken from a study of siplizumab effects on memory and regulatory T cells. Data came from immunoSEQ multiplex PCR; TCRdb stores just in-frame clones and leaves some out. The sample includes 3,500 to 4,500 clones, 45% to 50% of them seen just once. Whole-study results and caveats: Naive T cells, seemingly more diverse than memory cells, seemed major alloresponse contributors.

V and J are TRBV2 and TRBJ2-7; TRBD1 matches at 9 bases. The TCR sequence derives from a human donor in good health; the cells came from an allogeneic mixed lymphocyte reaction. Some clones in this sample may be carry-over from other donors' samples. Sequenced material: CFSE-low (dividing) CD4+ T cells sorted from an allogeneic mixed lymphocyte reaction. CDR3 sequence (DNA): TGTGCCAGCAGCCTCCGACAGGGGGGTTACGAGCAGTACTTC. It codes for CASSLRQGGYEQYF. Drawing the rest from reference TRBV2 and TRBJ2-7, the complete variable domain is EPEVTQTPSHQVTQMGQEVILRCVPISNHLYFYWYRQILGQKVEFLVSFYNNEISEKSEIFDDQFSVERPDGSNFTLKIRSTKLEDSAMYFCASSLRQGGYEQYFGPGTRLTVT.